This entry lists 30 T cell receptor beta chains sequenced from one sample in a study of CD8 T cells in ankylosing spondylitis. MiXCR, applied by TCRdb to the 5' RACE reads, yields one record per CDR3 protein. This table holds just under 350,000 distinct CDR3 sequences, roughly 14% found once. The sequenced material came from blood, either unsorted or a sorted T cell fraction (not recorded which). The source is a male donor with ankylosing spondylitis or in good health (not recorded which).

V gene TRBV6-1 combines with J gene TRBJ1-4, with TRBD1 matching 10 bases. The trim removed 6 bases at V and 6 bases at J, leaving 4 bases unmatched. The length of the CDR3 is 14 residues. Germline-derived CDR1 and CDR2 are MNHNS and SASEGT. CDR3 nucleotides: TGTGCCAGCAGATTCGGGACAGGGGATGAAAAACTGTTTTTT. Amino acids: CASRFGTGDEKLFF.

This clonotype was counted a few times. The chain is built from TRBV29-1 and TRBJ1-1; D not certain. Germline CDR1 and CDR2: SQVTM and ANQGSEA. V lost 7 bases and J lost 1, with 13 bases in between. The CDR3 is 13 amino acids. The CDR3 loop reads CSGVKSRNTEAFF. In DNA form, the CDR3 reads TGCAGCGGCGTAAAAAGCCGGAACACTGAAGCTTTCTTT.

The chain has TRBV9 and TRBJ1-2; D not resolved. The CDR3 sequence is 14 residues long. Germline loops: CDR1 SGDLS, CDR2 YYNGEE. V lost 3 bases, J lost 0 bases, and 9 bases lay in between. The CDR3 DNA follows: TGTGCCAGCAGCGCAGACATTACTAACTATGGCTACACCTTC. It is translated as CASSADITNYGYTF.

The chain has TRBV4-1 and TRBJ2-3; 10 nucleotides match TRBD2. Germline trimming cut 1 base from V and 6 bases from J; bases unmatched to any gene: 7. In germline, CDR1 is MGHRA, CDR2 YSYEKL. The CDR3 totals 16 residues. CDR3 protein: CASSQVLAGVTDTQYF. In nucleotides, the CDR3 is TGCGCCAGCAGCCAAGTGCTAGCGGGAGTTACGGATACGCAGTATTTT.

The sample holds a few counts of this clonotype. The V and J genes are TRBV30 and TRBJ2-1, with 9 nucleotides matching TRBD1. Germline-derived CDR1 and CDR2 are GTSNPN and SVGIG (reference sequence). The CDR3 is made up of 14 amino acids. V was pared by 3 bases and J by 7 bases, with 7 bases of the junction left unmatched. The CDR3 DNA reads TGTGCCTGGAGCCGGGGACAGGGATCAAATGAGCAGTTCTTC. This encodes CAWSRGQGSNEQFF.

This clonotype was seen repeatedly, ten times or more. The chain links TRBV20-1 to TRBJ1-5; 8 nucleotides match TRBD1. Looked up from germline, CDR1 is DFQATT and CDR2 is SNEGSKA (reference sequence). CDR3 size: 13 residues. Trimming removed 0 bases from V and 10 bases from J; junction bases left unmatched: 5. The CDR3 DNA sequence: TGCAGTGCTAGAGAAGGACAGGGCCTACCCCAGCATTTT. Protein product: CSAREGQGLPQHF.

V is TRBV5-1 and J is TRBJ2-1, with D perhaps matching TRBD2 (6 bases). Per germline, CDR1 SGHRS and CDR2 YFSETQ. The V end lost 6 bases, the J end lost 7 bases, and 14 bases lay between the germline ends. CDR3 length equals 13 residues. CDR3 bases: TGCGCCAGCACTCCGACTGGGGGGAATGAGCAGTTCTTC. Translated, it gives CASTPTGGNEQFF. Filled out from reference TRBV5-1 and TRBJ2-1, the complete variable domain reads KAGVTQTPRYLIKTRGQQVTLSCSPISGHRSVSWYQQTPGQGLQFLFEYFSETQRNKGNFPGRFSGRQFSNSRSEMNVSTLELGDSALYLCASTPTGGNEQFFGPGTRLTVL.

In its sample, this clonotype was seen a few times. This chain links TRBV6-1 with TRBJ2-2; D is unclear. Germline CDR1 reads MNHNS; CDR2 reads SASEGT. The CDR3 contains 13 residues. The V end was cut by 1 base, the J end by 6 bases, with 6 bases between. Here the CDR3 reads CASSEVRAGELFF. The CDR3 nucleotides are TGTGCCAGCAGTGAAGTAAGGGCCGGGGAGCTGTTTTTT.

The chain combines TRBV20-1 with TRBJ1-1, with no clear D. The V gene lost 3 bases and the J gene lost 3 bases, with 8 bases spanning the gap. This CDR3 is 12 amino acids long. Germline loops: CDR1 DFQATT, CDR2 SNEGSKA (reference sequence). Here the CDR3 DNA reads TGCAGTGCTAGGAGCAGATACACTGAAGCTTTCTTT. Residues: CSARSRYTEAFF.

This chain uses TRBV11-2 with TRBJ2-2; D uncertain. Trimming shortened V by 1 base and J by 1 base, and 10 bases separated the two germline ends. In germline, CDR1 is SGHAT, CDR2 FQNNGV. The CDR3 consists of 16 residues. This chain's CDR3 is CASSLALLKNTGELFF. CDR3 DNA sequence: TGTGCCAGCAGCTTAGCCCTTCTAAAGAACACCGGGGAGCTGTTTTTT.

The genes are TRBV12-3 or TRBV12-4 and TRBJ2-2; TRBD2 might be the D (6 bases). The CDR3 spans 16 residues. Trimming removed 3 bases at V and 1 base at J, with 12 bases between. CDR3 sequence: CASSLGTSLNTGELFF. In DNA, the CDR3 is TGTGCCAGCAGTTTGGGGACTTCGCTGAACACCGGGGAGCTGTTTTTT.

Only a few counts were recorded for this clonotype. The J gene is TRBJ2-1, the V gene TRBV11-2, with TRBD2 matching over 12 bases. CDR1 is SGHAT and CDR2 is FQNNGV in the germline V gene. V trimming: 6 bases; J trimming: 0 bases; junction bases outside the gene matches: 9. The CDR3 length is 18 residues. The CDR3 DNA is TGTGCCAGCAGGGGTAGGACTAGCGGGGAGAGCTCCTACAATGAGCAGTTCTTC. Residues: CASRGRTSGESSYNEQFF.

This chain uses TRBV2 with TRBJ2-5; 8 nucleotides match TRBD2. V was pared by 8 bases and J by 5 bases, with 19 bases of the junction left unmatched. The CDR3 spans 17 residues. Germline-derived CDR1 and CDR2 are SNHLY and FYNNEI. The CDR3 nucleotides read TGTGCCAGCTCCCCGGGACTAGGCCCTATGCTCGGGGAGACCCAGTACTTC. Translation gives CASSPGLGPMLGETQYF.

This clonotype showed up just a few times. The chain uses TRBV5-1 and TRBJ2-5; either TRBD1 or TRBD2 may supply D (5 bases each). CDR3 length: 15 amino acids. Trimming left V 0 bases short and J 5 bases short, with 14 bases between. Germline V gene data show CDR1 as SGHRS and CDR2 as YFSETQ. The CDR3 region has the DNA TGCGCCAGCAGCTTGGCTCCGGGACCGCAGGAGACCCAGTACTTC. Residues: CASSLAPGPQETQYF.

Only a few counts were recorded for this clonotype. This chain connects TRBV20-1 to TRBJ2-5, with 11 bases that match TRBD2. CDR1 is DFQATT and CDR2 is SNEGSKA in the germline V gene (reference sequence). V gave up 5 bases and J gave up 1 base; unmatched junction bases: 6. The length of the CDR3 is 15 residues. The CDR3: CSAGAGTSGQETQYF. The CDR3, as DNA: TGCAGTGCTGGTGCCGGGACTAGCGGCCAAGAGACCCAGTACTTC.

This clonotype was picked up a small number of times. The J gene is TRBJ1-6, the V gene TRBV19; TRBD1 might be the D (6 bases). The CDR3 has 12 amino acids. Germline assignment: CDR1 LNHDA and CDR2 SQIVND (reference sequence). The V gene lost 6 bases and the J gene lost 8 bases, with 8 bases spanning the gap. For the CDR3, the DNA is TGTGCCAGTAGCTACAGGGATTCACCCCTCCACTTT. It specifies CASSYRDSPLHF.

This clonotype was observed at least ten times. Relative to the germline gene, one junction end is altered; a read error may explain this. This chain connects TRBV5-1 to TRBJ2-7, with 9 bases that match TRBD1. The CDR3 contains 13 residues. CDR1 and CDR2 (germline): SGHRS, YFSETQ. The CDR3, as DNA: TGTGCCAGCAGTCCGGACAGGGGATACGAGCAGTACTTC. This encodes CASSPDRGYEQYF.

The V gene is TRBV7-8, the J gene TRBJ2-1, with 7 nucleotides matching TRBD1. Trimming removed 0 bases from V and 5 bases from J; junction bases left unmatched: 4. Germline CDR1 reads SGHVS; CDR2 reads FQNEAQ. This CDR3 region has 15 residues. Written as DNA, the CDR3 is TGTGCCAGCAGCTTAGCGAGACAGGGACACAATGAGCAGTTCTTC. Protein sequence: CASSLARQGHNEQFF.

The rearrangement links TRBV20-1 to TRBJ1-4; a possible D gene is TRBD1 (5 bases). CDR1 is DFQATT, CDR2 SNEGSKA, per germline (reference sequence). Trimming left V 5 bases short and J 8 bases short, with 12 bases between. This CDR3 contains 12 residues. The CDR3 DNA sequence: TGCAGTGCTCGGGCCAGGGACGAAAAACTGTTTTTT. Its translation: CSARARDEKLFF.

This clonotype was detected a few times. CDR3 nucleotides: TGTGCCAGCAGCCAAGGGGCTAGCGGGAGGGCCAGAGGGGAGACCCAGTACTTC. It is translated as CASSQGASGRARGETQYF. The rearrangement uses TRBV4-2 and TRBJ2-5; 12 nucleotides line up with TRBD2. V was pared by 1 base and J by 5 bases, with 11 bases of the junction left unmatched. The germline V gene has CDR1 LGHNA and CDR2 YNFKEQ. The CDR3 sequence is 18 residues long.

The chain employs TRBV4-1 and TRBJ2-1; 10 nucleotides match TRBD2. Unmatched junction bases numbered 10, after V lost 8 bases and J lost 9 bases. The CDR3 runs 14 residues. CDR1 and CDR2 (germline): MGHRA, YSYEKL. The CDR3 reads CASGFRAGGSEQFF. The CDR3 DNA is TGCGCCAGCGGCTTTCGAGCGGGAGGGTCTGAGCAGTTCTTC.

The rearrangement links TRBV19 to TRBJ1-1; 8 bases map to TRBD1. Germline V CDR1 and CDR2: LNHDA, SQIVND (reference sequence). V shed 4 bases and J 4 bases; nucleotides not matched to a gene: 5. This CDR3 region has 14 residues. DNA of the CDR3: TGTGCCAGTAGTAGCCAGGGGGCGGTCACTGAAGCTTTCTTT. Residues: CASSSQGAVTEAFF.

This clonotype came up a few times. J is TRBJ1-5 and V is TRBV6-2 or TRBV6-3; tentatively, D is TRBD1 (5 bases). Trimming stripped 6 bases from V and 0 bases from J, with 12 bases between. This CDR3 is 15 amino acids long. Germline V gene lookup returns CDR1 MNHEY and CDR2 SVGEGT. CDR3 DNA sequence: TGTGCCAGCAGGGGGGACGGTCCTAGCAATCAGCCCCAGCATTTT. Translated, it gives CASRGDGPSNQPQHF.

This clonotype turned up a few times. The rearrangement uses TRBV20-1 and TRBJ2-1; the match to TRBD2 covers 7 bases. The CDR3 has 17 residues. The germline CDR1 and CDR2 sequences are DFQATT and SNEGSKA (reference sequence). Trimming cost V 0 bases and J 5 bases; bases outside gene matches: 13. CDR3 sequence reads: CSARDSKRTSRNNEQFF. The CDR3 nucleotides read TGCAGTGCTAGAGATTCCAAGCGGACTAGTAGAAACAATGAGCAGTTCTTC.

This chain uses TRBV7-9 with TRBJ1-5, with 7 bases lining up with TRBD1. The length of the CDR3 is 15 residues. The trim removed 3 bases at V and 3 bases at J, leaving 5 bases unmatched. Per germline, CDR1 SEHNR and CDR2 FQNEAQ (reference sequence). The CDR3: CASSLWDRLNQPQHF. CDR3 in DNA: TGTGCCAGCAGCTTGTGGGACAGACTCAATCAGCCCCAGCATTTT.

The rearrangement uses TRBV5-6 and TRBJ1-5, with TRBD1 matching over 11 bases. Germline CDR1 and CDR2: SGHDT and YYEEEE. The CDR3 extends over 15 amino acids. V shed 4 bases, J shed 4 bases, and the junction held 4 bases outside the gene matches. The CDR3 DNA reads as TGTGCCAGCAGCGACGGGACAGGGGGAAATCAGCCCCAGCATTTT. Amino acids: CASSDGTGGNQPQHF.

This clonotype came up a few times. The chain recombines TRBV5-1 with TRBJ2-2; no clear D gene. Germline V gene lookup returns CDR1 SGHRS and CDR2 YFSETQ. This CDR3 has 16 residues. Trimming stripped 0 bases from V and 0 bases from J, with 9 bases between. Written as DNA, the CDR3 is TGCGCCAGCAGCTTGGCCCTCGAGCCGAACACCGGGGAGCTGTTTTTT. The encoded protein is CASSLALEPNTGELFF.

The rearrangement links TRBV15 to TRBJ2-3; the D is unclear. V lost 0 bases to trimming and J lost 4 bases, with 11 bases between them. The V gene's germline CDR1 is LNHNV and CDR2 YYDKDF (reference sequence). CDR3 length: 15 residues. CDR3 loop: CATSRDSALADTQYF. In DNA form, the CDR3 reads TGTGCCACCAGCAGAGACTCGGCCCTCGCAGATACGCAGTATTTT. The full variable domain, completed using reference TRBV15 and TRBJ2-3, is DAMVIQNPRYQVTQFGKPVTLSCSQTLNHNVMYWYQQKSSQAPKLLFHYYDKDFNNEADTPDNFQSRRPNTSFCFLDIRSPGLGDTAMYLCATSRDSALADTQYFGPGTRLTVL.

This clonotype has more than one count but fewer than ten. V is TRBV4-2 and J is TRBJ1-2; D is perhaps TRBD1 (5 bases). Trimming took off 0 bases at V and 4 bases at J, with 12 bases between the two ends. The CDR3 has 15 amino acids. The germline V gene has CDR1 LGHNA and CDR2 YNFKEQ. The DNA for the CDR3 is TGTGCCAGCAGCCAAGATGGGGGGAGAGGCTATGGCTACACCTTC. Residues: CASSQDGGRGYGYTF.

Comment on this clonotype: A much bigger clone sits one base away, suggesting this may be a read error. The chain uses TRBV27 and TRBJ2-5, with TRBD1 as a possible D gene (6 bases). The V gene lost 6 bases and the J gene lost 2 bases, with 10 bases spanning the gap. Germline CDR1 is MNHEY and CDR2 is SMNVEV (reference sequence). The CDR3 extends over 13 amino acids. CDR3 loop: CASRGAGQETQYF. As DNA, the CDR3 is TGTGCCAGCAGGGGGGCAGGGCAAGAGACCCAGTACTTC.